Below are 10 T cell receptor beta chains sequenced from a single sample in a study of response to subunit inactivated influenza vaccine. One entry per CDR3 protein results from TCRdb running MiXCR on the RT-PCR reads. The profile covers roughly 500,000 distinct CDR3 sequences, with 25% appearing a single time and approximately 2% taken by the ten largest. Sequenced material: CD4+ T cells sorted from PBMCs, taken about 5 days after vaccination. These receptors were obtained from a man aged 50-60 years who received an inactivated influenza vaccine.

The genes are TRBV27 and TRBJ2-3, with D perhaps assigned TRBD1 or TRBD2 (5 bases each). The CDR3 runs 18 residues. V was cut by 5 bases and J by 2 bases, with 23 bases left in between. Germline-derived CDR1 and CDR2 are MNHEY and SMNVEV (reference sequence). In DNA form, the CDR3 reads TGTGCCAGCAGTCCTCGGACTGGGGGACGGGGTAACACAGATACGCAGTATTTT. This gives the protein CASSPRTGGRGNTDTQYF.

The CDR3 loop is CASSQTGGRGEQYF. CDR3 bases: TGTGCCAGCAGCCAGACAGGGGGCCGGGGCGAGCAGTACTTC. The gene calls are TRBV12-3 or TRBV12-4 and TRBJ2-7; 10 bases fit TRBD1. The CDR3 sequence is 14 residues long. V was clipped by 6 bases and J by 6 bases; unmatched bases: 8.

The genes are TRBV28 and TRBJ2-7; D remains ambiguous. Germline V CDR1 and CDR2: MDHEN, SYDVKM. This CDR3 spans 11 amino acids. The CDR3 region is CVVGSPLEQYF. The CDR3 DNA reads TGTGTAGTGGGGTCCCCGCTTGAGCAGTACTTC.

This clonotype was counted only a few times. This rearrangement joins TRBV7-2 to TRBJ2-3; no firm D call. The CDR3 runs 12 residues. The ends were cut back, 4 bases at V and 6 bases at J, with 8 bases in the middle. Per the germline V gene, CDR1 is SGHTA and CDR2 is FQGNSA. CDR3 loop: CASSSATDTQYF. As DNA, the CDR3 is TGTGCCAGCAGCTCCGCCACGGATACGCAGTATTTT.

V and J are TRBV19 and TRBJ2-7; 13 bases map to TRBD2. Looked up from germline, CDR1 is LNHDA and CDR2 is SQIVND (reference sequence). The CDR3 covers 16 residues. V shed 5 bases and J 3 bases; nucleotides not matched to a gene: 7. CDR3 protein: CASSSHRTSGSYEQYF. CDR3 DNA: TGTGCCAGTAGTTCCCACCGGACTAGCGGGAGCTACGAGCAGTACTTC.

V and J are TRBV28 and TRBJ1-5, with D tentatively TRBD1 (6 bases). The CDR3 spans 15 residues. CDR1 and CDR2 from the germline V gene are MDHEN and SYDVKM. V lost 4 bases, J lost 4 bases, and 14 bases lay in between. DNA of the CDR3: TGTGCCAGCAGTTCTGGACAGCTTCTTAATCAGCCCCAGCATTTT. Translating gives CASSSGQLLNQPQHF.

This clonotype was picked up a small number of times. The chain links TRBV29-1 to TRBJ2-5, with D possibly matching TRBD2 (5 bases). Per the germline V gene, CDR1 is SQVTM and CDR2 is ANQGSEA. The V end was cut by 8 bases, the J end by 5 bases, with 15 bases between. The CDR3 is 12 residues long. CDR3 bases: TGCAGCACGGGAAGGGATAGGGAGACCCAGTACTTC. Translated, it gives CSTGRDRETQYF.

Only a few counts were recorded for this clonotype. The V gene is TRBV10-2, the J gene TRBJ2-7, with 9 bases lining up with TRBD1. CDR3 length: 15 residues. Trimming at V came to 7 bases and at J to 0 bases, leaving 7 bases not matched to a gene. CDR1 is WSHSY and CDR2 is SAAADI in the germline V gene. In DNA form, the CDR3 reads TGCGCCAGCACCCTTACAGGGGGCCTCTCCTACGAGCAGTACTTC. Its translation: CASTLTGGLSYEQYF.

The chain couples TRBV20-1 to TRBJ2-3; 14 bases are shared with TRBD2. This CDR3 is built from 15 residues. Losses at the gene ends were 5 bases for V and 6 bases for J; bases not matched to a gene: 7. Germline values: CDR1 DFQATT, CDR2 SNEGSKA (reference sequence). The CDR3 DNA sequence: TGCAGTGCTGGGGGGACTAGCGGGAGTGTGGATACGCAGTATTTT. Encoded protein: CSAGGTSGSVDTQYF.

This clonotype has a handful of counts. The chain is built from TRBV28 and TRBJ2-7; TRBD1 is a possible D gene (6 bases). V dropped 1 base and J dropped 2 bases, with 12 bases sitting between them. Looked up from germline, CDR1 is MDHEN and CDR2 is SYDVKM. CDR3 length: 15 residues. CDR3 region: CASSLSQGWTYEQYF. The DNA of the CDR3 is TGTGCCAGCAGTTTATCCCAGGGGTGGACCTACGAGCAGTACTTC.